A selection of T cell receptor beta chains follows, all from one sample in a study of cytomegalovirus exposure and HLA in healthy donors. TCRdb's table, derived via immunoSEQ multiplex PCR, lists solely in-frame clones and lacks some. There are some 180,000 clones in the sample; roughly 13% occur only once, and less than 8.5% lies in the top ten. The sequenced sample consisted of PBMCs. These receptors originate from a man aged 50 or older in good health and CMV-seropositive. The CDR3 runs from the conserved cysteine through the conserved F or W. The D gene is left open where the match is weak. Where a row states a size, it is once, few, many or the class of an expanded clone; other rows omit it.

CDR3 DNA: TGCGCCAGCAGCCAACGTGACAGGGGGCTTACTGAAGCTTTCTTT; CDR3 protein: CASSQRDRGLTEAFF; D gene: TRBD1; V gene: TRBV4-3; clone size: -; J gene: TRBJ1-1
CDR3 DNA: TGTGCCAGCAGCCCCGGGACAGGGGGTGTCAATGAGCAGTTCTTC; CDR3 protein: CASSPGTGGVNEQFF; D gene: TRBD1; V gene: TRBV7-6; clone size: few; J gene: TRBJ2-1
CDR3 DNA: TGTGCCAGCGGAGACAGTTTCTATGGCTACACCTTC; CDR3 protein: CASGDSFYGYTF; D gene: -; V gene: TRBV7-9; clone size: few; J gene: TRBJ1-2
CDR3 DNA: TGTGCCAGTAGTATTGGAGGGGAAGAGACCCAGTACTTC; CDR3 protein: CASSIGGEETQYF; D gene: -; V gene: TRBV19; clone size: few; J gene: TRBJ2-5
CDR3 DNA: TGTGCCAGCAGCCCGGGGACAGGTTCTTGGTGGGAGCAGTACTTC; CDR3 protein: CASSPGTGSWWEQYF; D gene: TRBD1; V gene: TRBV7-2; clone size: -; J gene: TRBJ2-7
CDR3 DNA: TGCGCCAGCAGCTTGGGACTAGCGGGGGAGACCCAGTACTTC; CDR3 protein: CASSLGLAGETQYF; D gene: TRBD2; V gene: TRBV5-1; clone size: few; J gene: TRBJ2-5
CDR3 DNA: TGTGCCAGCAGTTCACAGGGCCTCGGGGCTTTCTTT; CDR3 protein: CASSSQGLGAFF; D gene: -; V gene: TRBV28; clone size: -; J gene: TRBJ1-1
CDR3 DNA: TGTGCCAGCAGCTTAGCACAGGGCCGTGGGGCGCAGTATTTT; CDR3 protein: CASSLAQGRGAQYF; D gene: -; V gene: TRBV7-9; clone size: many; J gene: TRBJ2-3
CDR3 DNA: TGTGCCAGCAGTGAACGTGTCGGACAGGGGTTCTACGAGCAGTACTTC; CDR3 protein: CASSERVGQGFYEQYF; D gene: TRBD1; V gene: TRBV6-1; clone size: few; J gene: TRBJ2-7
CDR3 DNA: TGTGCCAGCAGCCCAATAGCCGGTCCCGAGACCCAGTACTTC; CDR3 protein: CASSPIAGPETQYF; D gene: -; V gene: TRBV11-3; clone size: few; J gene: TRBJ2-5
CDR3 DNA: TGTGCCAGCAGTTATGGGACAGTAGGCTCTGGAAACACCATATATTTT; CDR3 protein: CASSYGTVGSGNTIYF; D gene: TRBD1; V gene: TRBV6-6; clone size: few; J gene: TRBJ1-3
CDR3 DNA: TGTGCCAGCTCACGGGCCCTGGAGGAAGATGGCTACACCTTC; CDR3 protein: CASSRALEEDGYTF; D gene: -; V gene: TRBV18; clone size: -; J gene: TRBJ1-2
CDR3 DNA: TGTGCCAGCAGCTCCCGGGACAGGAAGCAAGAGACCCAGTACTTC; CDR3 protein: CASSSRDRKQETQYF; D gene: TRBD1; V gene: TRBV13; clone size: few; J gene: TRBJ2-5
CDR3 DNA: TGTGCCAGCAGCTTGCAGGGACAAAGATACGAGCAGTACTTC; CDR3 protein: CASSLQGQRYEQYF; D gene: -; V gene: TRBV5-4; clone size: few; J gene: TRBJ2-7
CDR3 DNA: TGTGCCAGCAGCTTAACAGTGAACACTGAAGCTTTCTTT; CDR3 protein: CASSLTVNTEAFF; D gene: -; V gene: TRBV11-3; clone size: -; J gene: TRBJ1-1
CDR3 DNA: TGCGCCAGCAGCCAAGGCTGGGGGTGGGGGGTGGCAGATACGCAGTATTTT; CDR3 protein: CASSQGWGWGVADTQYF; D gene: -; V gene: TRBV4-1; clone size: -; J gene: TRBJ2-3
CDR3 DNA: TGTGCCAGCAGTGAACGCGATGAGCAGTTCTTC; CDR3 protein: CASSERDEQFF; D gene: -; V gene: TRBV2; clone size: -; J gene: TRBJ2-1
CDR3 DNA: TGTGCCAGTAGTAAGGACACATCCTATGGCTACACCTTC; CDR3 protein: CASSKDTSYGYTF; D gene: -; V gene: TRBV19; clone size: few; J gene: TRBJ1-2
CDR3 DNA: TGTGCCAGCAGCTCAAGCCCTACGGGGGGCACCGGGGAGCTGTTTTTT; CDR3 protein: CASSSSPTGGTGELFF; D gene: TRBD2; V gene: TRBV14; clone size: -; J gene: TRBJ2-2
CDR3 DNA: TGTGCCAGCTCACCCCGGAAGGGGCACAATGAGCAGTTCTTC; CDR3 protein: CASSPRKGHNEQFF; D gene: -; V gene: TRBV18; clone size: -; J gene: TRBJ2-1
CDR3 DNA: TGTGCCAGCAGCTTTCAAGGGACAGGACCCTACGAGCAGTACTTC; CDR3 protein: CASSFQGTGPYEQYF; D gene: TRBD1; V gene: TRBV5-6; clone size: -; J gene: TRBJ2-7
CDR3 DNA: TGTGCCAGCAGCCCCGGCGGAGGGAGCGGTGGCTACACCTTC; CDR3 protein: CASSPGGGSGGYTF; D gene: -; V gene: TRBV11-3; clone size: -; J gene: TRBJ1-2
CDR3 DNA: TGTGCCAGCAGCCTGTCCCACGAGCAGTACTTC; CDR3 protein: CASSLSHEQYF; D gene: -; V gene: TRBV5-4; clone size: few; J gene: TRBJ2-7
CDR3 DNA: TGTGCCAGTAGTAGCTACAGGGTCTCCGGAAACACCATATATTTT; CDR3 protein: CASSSYRVSGNTIYF; D gene: -; V gene: TRBV19; clone size: -; J gene: TRBJ1-3
CDR3 DNA: TGTGCCAGCAGCTTAGGATCCGGCGGGGGGAAAGAGACCCAGTACTTC; CDR3 protein: CASSLGSGGGKETQYF; D gene: TRBD2; V gene: TRBV7-8; clone size: few; J gene: TRBJ2-5
CDR3 DNA: TGTGCCAGCAGCCCTGGACAGACTAATTCACCCCTCCACTTT; CDR3 protein: CASSPGQTNSPLHF; D gene: -; V gene: TRBV11-3; clone size: -; J gene: TRBJ1-6
CDR3 DNA: TGTGCCAGCAGTTACGTGAGGACAGGGGGAGGGTATGGCTACACCTTC; CDR3 protein: CASSYVRTGGGYGYTF; D gene: TRBD1; V gene: TRBV6-5; clone size: -; J gene: TRBJ1-2
CDR3 DNA: TGTGCCTGGCGCGAAGCGGGGCTTGCGCCTGATACGCAGTATTTT; CDR3 protein: CAWREAGLAPDTQYF; D gene: TRBD2; V gene: TRBV30; clone size: -; J gene: TRBJ2-3
CDR3 DNA: TGTGCCAGCAGCTACCGGGTTCAAGAGACCCAGTACTTC; CDR3 protein: CASSYRVQETQYF; D gene: -; V gene: TRBV7-6; clone size: -; J gene: TRBJ2-5
CDR3 DNA: TGTGCCAGCAGATTCGACAGGGTTGACTATGGCTACACCTTC; CDR3 protein: CASRFDRVDYGYTF; D gene: TRBD1; V gene: TRBV6-1; clone size: few; J gene: TRBJ1-2
CDR3 DNA: TGCGCCAGCAGCTTGGGAGGGCGGGGCCTAACAGATACGCAGTATTTT; CDR3 protein: CASSLGGRGLTDTQYF; D gene: -; V gene: TRBV5-1; clone size: -; J gene: TRBJ2-3
CDR3 DNA: TGTGCCAGTAGTATCGCAGGTTTCTTGAACACTGAAGCTTTCTTT; CDR3 protein: CASSIAGFLNTEAFF; D gene: -; V gene: TRBV19; clone size: -; J gene: TRBJ1-1
CDR3 DNA: TGTGCCATTCCGGGACAGAAAACCCGAAAAGCCAAAAACATTCAGTACTTC; CDR3 protein: CAIPGQKTRKAKNIQYF; D gene: TRBD1; V gene: TRBV27; clone size: -; J gene: TRBJ2-4
CDR3 DNA: TGCGCCAGCACCGGACTAGCGGGGGGGAACACAGATACGCAGTATTTT; CDR3 protein: CASTGLAGGNTDTQYF; D gene: TRBD2; V gene: TRBV10-2; clone size: few; J gene: TRBJ2-3
CDR3 DNA: TGTGCCACCAGCAGAGGGGCGACAGGGGGAAGGGAGACCCAGTACTTC; CDR3 protein: CATSRGATGGRETQYF; D gene: TRBD1; V gene: TRBV15; clone size: few; J gene: TRBJ2-5
CDR3 DNA: TGTGCCAGCAGCCCTAAGAGGACTAACACTGAAGCTTTCTTT; CDR3 protein: CASSPKRTNTEAFF; D gene: -; V gene: TRBV7-9; clone size: -; J gene: TRBJ1-1
CDR3 DNA: TGTGCCAGCAGTGAATGGGGGGCCGGGGAGCTGTTTTTT; CDR3 protein: CASSEWGAGELFF; D gene: -; V gene: TRBV2; clone size: -; J gene: TRBJ2-2
CDR3 DNA: TGTGCCAGCAGCTTGGGACTAGCGGGGGTTGGGGCCAACGTCCTGACTTTC; CDR3 protein: CASSLGLAGVGANVLTF; D gene: TRBD2; V gene: TRBV5-6; clone size: few; J gene: TRBJ2-6
CDR3 DNA: TGCGCCAGCAGCTTGACAGGGGGCTTGACAGATACGCAGTATTTT; CDR3 protein: CASSLTGGLTDTQYF; D gene: TRBD1; V gene: TRBV5-1; clone size: -; J gene: TRBJ2-3
CDR3 DNA: TGTGCCAGCAGCTTGGCCGTAGGAGGCCGGTACAATGAGCAGTTCTTC; CDR3 protein: CASSLAVGGRYNEQFF; D gene: -; V gene: TRBV7-2; clone size: -; J gene: TRBJ2-1
CDR3 DNA: TGTGCCAGCAGCAGCCTTAGTCCAGATACGCAGTATTTT; CDR3 protein: CASSSLSPDTQYF; D gene: -; V gene: TRBV5-6; clone size: few; J gene: TRBJ2-3
CDR3 DNA: TGTGCCTGGAGTCTCCTCTCCACGGGGAGGTACGAGCAGTACTTC; CDR3 protein: CAWSLLSTGRYEQYF; D gene: -; V gene: TRBV30; clone size: -; J gene: TRBJ2-7
CDR3 DNA: TGTGCCAGCAGCCAGGGGGTAGGCACTGAAGCTTTCTTT; CDR3 protein: CASSQGVGTEAFF; D gene: TRBD1; V gene: TRBV7-3; clone size: few; J gene: TRBJ1-1
CDR3 DNA: TGTGCCAGCAGCTTGACAGGGGACCAGCCCCAGCATTTT; CDR3 protein: CASSLTGDQPQHF; D gene: TRBD1; V gene: TRBV5-6; clone size: -; J gene: TRBJ1-5
CDR3 DNA: TGCGCCAGCAGCAGTCGCCGGGGATCAGGATCACCCCTCCACTTT; CDR3 protein: CASSSRRGSGSPLHF; D gene: -; V gene: TRBV5-1; clone size: few; J gene: TRBJ1-6
CDR3 DNA: TGTGCCACCCAGAGAGGATCCGGGGAGCTGTTTTTT; CDR3 protein: CATQRGSGELFF; D gene: -; V gene: TRBV6-1; clone size: few; J gene: TRBJ2-2